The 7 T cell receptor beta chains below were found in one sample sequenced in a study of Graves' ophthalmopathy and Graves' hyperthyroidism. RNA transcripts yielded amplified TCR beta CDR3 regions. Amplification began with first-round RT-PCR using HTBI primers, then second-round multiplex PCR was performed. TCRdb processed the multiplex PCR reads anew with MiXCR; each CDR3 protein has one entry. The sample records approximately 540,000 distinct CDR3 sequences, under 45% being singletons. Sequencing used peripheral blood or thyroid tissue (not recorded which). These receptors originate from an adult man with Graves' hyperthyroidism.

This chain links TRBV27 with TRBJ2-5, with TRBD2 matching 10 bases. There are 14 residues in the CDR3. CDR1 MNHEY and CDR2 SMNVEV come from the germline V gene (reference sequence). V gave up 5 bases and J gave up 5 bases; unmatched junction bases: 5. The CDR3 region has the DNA TGTGCCAGCAGTCAAGCGGGGGGGCTTGAGACCCAGTACTTC. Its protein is CASSQAGGLETQYF.

In DNA form, the CDR3 reads TGTGCCAGCAGCTCAAGGGGGGCGGGACACACCGGGGAGCTGTTTTTT. As protein: CASSSRGAGHTGELFF. The chain joins TRBV24-1 to TRBJ2-2; D might be TRBD1 or TRBD2, each matching 6 bases. CDR3 length equals 16 residues. The V and J ends lost 11 bases and 3 bases respectively, with 21 bases between them. Germline V gene data show CDR1 as KGHDR and CDR2 as SFDVKD.

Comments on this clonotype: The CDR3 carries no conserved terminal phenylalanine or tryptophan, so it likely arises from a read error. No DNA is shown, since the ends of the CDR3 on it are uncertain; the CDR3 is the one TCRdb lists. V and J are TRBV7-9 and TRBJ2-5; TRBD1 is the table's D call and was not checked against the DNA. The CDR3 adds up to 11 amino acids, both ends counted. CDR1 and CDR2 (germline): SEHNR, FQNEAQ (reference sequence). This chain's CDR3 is CASSLGPGVSY.

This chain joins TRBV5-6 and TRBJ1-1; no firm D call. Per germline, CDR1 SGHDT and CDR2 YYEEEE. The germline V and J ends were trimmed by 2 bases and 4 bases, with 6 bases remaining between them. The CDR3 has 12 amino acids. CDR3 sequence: CASSFISTEAFF. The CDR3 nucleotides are TGTGCCAGCAGCTTCATTAGCACTGAAGCTTTCTTT. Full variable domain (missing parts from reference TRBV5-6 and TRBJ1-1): DAGVTQSPTHLIKTRGQQVTLRCSPKSGHDTVSWYQQALGQGPQFIFQYYEEEERQRGNFPDRFSGHQFPNYSSELNVNALLLGDSALYLCASSFISTEAFFGQGTRLTVV.

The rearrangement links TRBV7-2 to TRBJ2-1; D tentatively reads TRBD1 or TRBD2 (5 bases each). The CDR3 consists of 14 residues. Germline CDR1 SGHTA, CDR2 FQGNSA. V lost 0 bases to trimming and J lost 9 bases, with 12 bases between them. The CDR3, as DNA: TGTGCCAGCAGCTTAGCTCCTCGGGACGGTGAGCAGTTCTTC. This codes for CASSLAPRDGEQFF.

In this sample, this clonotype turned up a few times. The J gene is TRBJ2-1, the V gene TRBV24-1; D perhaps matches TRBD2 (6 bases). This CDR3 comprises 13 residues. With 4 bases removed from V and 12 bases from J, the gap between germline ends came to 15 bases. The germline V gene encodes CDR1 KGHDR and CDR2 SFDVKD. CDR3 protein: CATSDSPGLRQFF. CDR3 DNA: TGTGCCACCAGTGACTCCCCGGGACTCAGGCAGTTCTTC.

The CDR3 loop reads CASSNGPGHQPQHF. CDR3 nucleotide sequence: TGTGCCAGTAGTAACGGACCGGGACATCAGCCCCAGCATTTT. V usage is TRBV19 and J usage is TRBJ1-5, with a possible D match to TRBD1 (5 bases). Trimming stripped 4 bases from V and 5 bases from J, with 12 bases between. Looked up from germline, CDR1 is LNHDA and CDR2 is SQIVND (reference sequence). The CDR3 contains 14 residues.